Listed below are T cell receptor beta chains from one sample, sequenced in a study of T cells after yellow fever vaccination. TCRdb redid the calling of the 5' RACE reads with MiXCR, one entry per CDR3 protein. The table lists hundreds of thousands of distinct CDR3 sequences, around a tenth of them singletons, with around 20% in the top ten. Sample: PBMCs, taken on the day of the first yellow fever vaccination. The receptors stem from a man younger than 30 who received the YFV17D yellow fever vaccine. Both conserved end residues are part of each CDR3. Fields, in order: clone size, D gene, J gene, V gene, CDR3 DNA, CDR3 protein. A D gene is named only where the DNA matches it firmly. Size is stated for part of the rows, as once, few or many counts, or as a class when the clone is expanded.

size: .
D: .
J: TRBJ1-1
V: TRBV4-3
DNA: TGCGCCAGCAGCCAAGATCAGTCGGCACAGAACACTGAAGCTTTCTTT
CDR3: CASSQDQSAQNTEAFF

size: few
D: .
J: TRBJ1-5
V: TRBV7-2
DNA: TGTGCCAGCAGCTTAATAGGGGAGGGGCAGCCCCAGCATTTT
CDR3: CASSLIGEGQPQHF

size: many
D: .
J: TRBJ1-2
V: TRBV6-5
DNA: TGTGCCAGCAGTTACTCCGGGGATTCCTATGGCTACACCTTC
CDR3: CASSYSGDSYGYTF

size: many
D: .
J: TRBJ2-3
V: TRBV5-1
DNA: TGCGCCACCTCGGCGGGGGCTGCCGGTGATACGCAGTATTTT
CDR3: CATSAGAAGDTQYF

size: .
D: .
J: TRBJ2-3
V: TRBV3-1
DNA: TGTGCCAGCAGCCAAGTTTCGGGACTGGATACGCAGTATTTT
CDR3: CASSQVSGLDTQYF

size: .
D: TRBD1
J: TRBJ1-6
V: TRBV12-3/TRBV12-4
DNA: TGTGCCAGCAGTTTTAAGTTGATAGGGGGCCTAAGATCACCCCTCCACTTT
CDR3: CASSFKLIGGLRSPLHF

size: few
D: .
J: TRBJ1-5
V: TRBV20-1
DNA: TGCAGTGCTAGAGATTATCGCCAGCCCCAGCATTTT
CDR3: CSARDYRQPQHF

size: .
D: .
J: TRBJ1-5
V: TRBV12-3/TRBV12-4
DNA: TGTGCCAGCACCCTGACAGGAGAACAGCCCCAGCATTTT
CDR3: CASTLTGEQPQHF

size: few
D: .
J: TRBJ2-3
V: TRBV5-1
DNA: TGCGCCAGCAGCTTCTATCAGGGCAGTAGCACAGATACGCAGTATTTT
CDR3: CASSFYQGSSTDTQYF

size: few
D: .
J: TRBJ1-6
V: TRBV3-1
DNA: TGTGCCAGCAGCCAGATAATAGGGTCACCCCTCCACTTT
CDR3: CASSQIIGSPLHF

size: .
D: .
J: TRBJ2-5
V: TRBV9
DNA: TGTGCCAGCAGCCCAGGGGGGGGCTGGGAGACCCAGTACTTC
CDR3: CASSPGGGWETQYF

size: few
D: TRBD2
J: TRBJ2-3
V: TRBV7-3
DNA: TGTGCCAGCAGCGGAGCGGGGCCTGGGGATACGCAGTATTTT
CDR3: CASSGAGPGDTQYF

size: few
D: .
J: TRBJ2-7
V: TRBV20-1
DNA: TGCAGCGCAGTAAGAGGCGAGCAGTACTTC
CDR3: CSAVRGEQYF

size: .
D: TRBD2
J: TRBJ2-5
V: TRBV20-1
DNA: TGCAGTGCTGACCCGGCCCGGGGACTAACTTTGCCAGAGACCCAGTACTTC
CDR3: CSADPARGLTLPETQYF

size: many
D: .
J: TRBJ2-1
V: TRBV7-2
DNA: TGTGCCAGCAGCTTCCAGGGGCACTCCTACAATGAGCAGTTCTTC
CDR3: CASSFQGHSYNEQFF

size: many
D: .
J: TRBJ2-2
V: TRBV5-1
DNA: TGCGCCAGCAGCTTGGACACGAACACCGGGGAGCTGTTTTTT
CDR3: CASSLDTNTGELFF

size: .
D: .
J: TRBJ1-2
V: TRBV14
DNA: TGTGCCAGCAGCCAAGCCGGCGTGCCGAGGGATTACTATGGCTACACCTTC
CDR3: CASSQAGVPRDYYGYTF

size: many
D: .
J: TRBJ2-2
V: TRBV19
DNA: TGTGCCAGTAGAGACCCGACGGGAAAAACGAACACCGGGGAGCTGTTTTTT
CDR3: CASRDPTGKTNTGELFF

size: many
D: TRBD2
J: TRBJ2-5
V: TRBV11-2
DNA: TGTGCCAGCAGACCCAGCGGGGGGTTAGAGACCCAGTACTTC
CDR3: CASRPSGGLETQYF

size: once
D: .
J: TRBJ1-2
V: TRBV7-2
DNA: TGTGCCAGCAGCTTCACCGGGGCTACAGCGGGTGGCTACACCTTC
CDR3: CASSFTGATAGGYTF

size: few
D: .
J: TRBJ2-1
V: TRBV5-4
DNA: TGTGCCAGCAGCCCCGGGGACAAATACAATGAGCAGTTCTTC
CDR3: CASSPGDKYNEQFF

size: few
D: .
J: TRBJ2-2
V: TRBV5-6
DNA: TGTGCCAGCAGCGGAACTAGTGCCCCCGGGGAGCTGTTTTTT
CDR3: CASSGTSAPGELFF

size: few
D: .
J: TRBJ1-6
V: TRBV9
DNA: TGTGCCAGCAGCGTAGGCTTCACGGGGGATTCACCCCTCCACTTT
CDR3: CASSVGFTGDSPLHF

size: many
D: .
J: TRBJ2-5
V: TRBV7-2
DNA: TGTGCCAGCAGCTTAGCGAAGGGGCTGGACCAAGAGACCCAGTACTTC
CDR3: CASSLAKGLDQETQYF

size: .
D: .
J: TRBJ2-1
V: TRBV5-1
DNA: TGCGCCAGCAGCCCGGGGGAGCCCTACAATGAGCAGTTCTTC
CDR3: CASSPGEPYNEQFF

size: .
D: .
J: TRBJ2-4
V: TRBV10-2
DNA: TGCGCCAGCAGCACGGCAGCCAAAAACATTCAGTACTTC
CDR3: CASSTAAKNIQYF

size: few
D: .
J: TRBJ1-5
V: TRBV20-1
DNA: TGCAGTGCTGGGGGCGGCCCGATGAACAATCAGCCCCAGCATTTT
CDR3: CSAGGGPMNNQPQHF

size: few
D: TRBD1
J: TRBJ2-7
V: TRBV20-1
DNA: TGCAGTGCCGGACAGGGGTCGAGCTCCTACGAGCAGTACTTC
CDR3: CSAGQGSSSYEQYF

size: .
D: TRBD1
J: TRBJ1-6
V: TRBV4-1
DNA: TGCGCCAGCAGCCAAGACCCAGGGGGATATAATTCACCCCTCCACTTT
CDR3: CASSQDPGGYNSPLHF

size: few
D: TRBD1
J: TRBJ1-1
V: TRBV20-1
DNA: TGCAGTGCTAGAGGGTTGGGACAGACGAACACTGAAGCTTTCTTT
CDR3: CSARGLGQTNTEAFF

size: .
D: .
J: TRBJ2-7
V: TRBV6-1
DNA: TGTGCCAGCAGTGAAATCGACAGCTACGAGCAGTACTTC
CDR3: CASSEIDSYEQYF

size: .
D: TRBD1
J: TRBJ2-1
V: TRBV27
DNA: TGTGCCAGCAGTCTGACAGGGCCCTACAATGAGCAGTTCTTC
CDR3: CASSLTGPYNEQFF

size: .
D: TRBD2
J: TRBJ2-3
V: TRBV6-4
DNA: TGTGCCAGCAGTGTTGAAAGTAGCGGGGGGGCTTACTTGCAGTATTTT
CDR3: CASSVESSGGAYLQYF

size: .
D: TRBD2
J: TRBJ2-1
V: TRBV6-5
DNA: TGTGCCAGCAGTTCCCCCTTTCGGGCTAGCGGGTACAATGAGCAGTTCTTC
CDR3: CASSSPFRASGYNEQFF

size: .
D: .
J: TRBJ1-6
V: TRBV7-2
DNA: TGTGCCAGCAGCATGATGACAGGAGATCTTTCACCCCTCCACTTT
CDR3: CASSMMTGDLSPLHF

size: few
D: .
J: TRBJ1-6
V: TRBV7-8
DNA: TGTGCCAGCAGCTTAAAGTATAATTCACCCCTCCACTTT
CDR3: CASSLKYNSPLHF

size: many
D: .
J: TRBJ2-2
V: TRBV5-1
DNA: TGCGCCAGCAGCTCACGGGGGGCGTCCACCGGGGAGCTGTTTTTT
CDR3: CASSSRGASTGELFF

size: .
D: .
J: TRBJ2-2
V: TRBV12-3/TRBV12-4
DNA: TGTGCCAGCAGTTTGTTGGGGGTTCCCGGGGAGCTGTTTTTT
CDR3: CASSLLGVPGELFF

size: many
D: .
J: TRBJ2-5
V: TRBV20-1
DNA: TGCAGTGCCCGGGACTCTCAAGAGACCCAGTACTTC
CDR3: CSARDSQETQYF

size: .
D: .
J: TRBJ1-2
V: TRBV5-1
DNA: TGCGCCAGCAGCTTCGAGACCACGGGGGGCTACACCTTC
CDR3: CASSFETTGGYTF

size: .
D: .
J: TRBJ1-6
V: TRBV5-1
DNA: TGCGCCAGCGTCAAGAGCTCCTATAATTCACCCCTCCACTTC
CDR3: CASVKSSYNSPLHF

size: .
D: TRBD1
J: TRBJ1-2
V: TRBV4-1
DNA: TGCGCCAGCAGCAACGACAGGGGGCGGGCTGGCTACACCTTC
CDR3: CASSNDRGRAGYTF

size: few
D: TRBD1
J: TRBJ2-6
V: TRBV27
DNA: TGTGCCAGCAGGAGGACAGGGTTATCTGGGGCCAACGTCCTGACTTTC
CDR3: CASRRTGLSGANVLTF

size: many
D: .
J: TRBJ2-5
V: TRBV20-1
DNA: TGCAGTGCCTCCGACAGCCAAGAGACCCAGTACTTC
CDR3: CSASDSQETQYF

size: few
D: TRBD2
J: TRBJ2-1
V: TRBV20-1
DNA: TGCAGTGCTAGAGATACCGGGGGGGCCGTCGATGAGCAGTTCTTC
CDR3: CSARDTGGAVDEQFF

size: .
D: TRBD2
J: TRBJ2-3
V: TRBV20-1
DNA: TGCAGTCTAGCGGACCGCACAGATACGCAGTATTTT
CDR3: CSLADRTDTQYF